The next 9 T cell receptor beta chains were all read from a single sample in a study of OX40 agonist ivuxolimab in advanced cancers. Produced via immunoSEQ multiplex PCR; TCRdb's table is partial and in-frame only. The sample consists of about 19,000 clones, roughly 80% of them appearing once. The sample here was CD4+ or CD8+ T cells sorted from blood, taken in a trial of the OX40 agonist ivuxolimab. These receptors all stem from an adult with an advanced solid tumor such as melanoma, head and neck, liver or kidney cancer.

CDR3 DNA: TGTGCCAGCAGTCAATATCAGCCCCAGCATTTT. Translation gives CASSQYQPQHF. The J gene is TRBJ1-5, the V gene TRBV14; D gene ambiguous. The length of the CDR3 is 11 residues. Germline loops: CDR1 SGHDN, CDR2 FVKESK. Between the trimmed V and J ends, which lost 6 bases and 5 bases, there was a span of 5 bases.

The chain joins TRBV7-9 to TRBJ1-1; D gene unclear. The CDR3 length is 12 residues. The germline V and J ends were trimmed by 2 bases and 14 bases, with 15 bases remaining between them. Germline CDR1 SEHNR, CDR2 FQNEAQ (reference sequence). In DNA form, the CDR3 reads TGTGCCAGCAGCTTATCGCACCCTCGGATATTCTTT. This sequence encodes CASSLSHPRIFF.

This chain joins TRBV9 and TRBJ2-5; TRBD1 matches at 10 bases. The CDR3 covers 15 residues. The J segment lost 1 base and the V segment lost 3 bases, leaving 3 bases of the junction unmatched. Per the germline V gene, CDR1 is SGDLS and CDR2 is YYNGEE. Here the CDR3 DNA reads TGTGCCAGCAGCGCCTGGACAGGGGGCCAAGAGACCCAGTACTTC. Translation: CASSAWTGGQETQYF.

The chain combines TRBV7-3 with TRBJ2-1; D remains ambiguous. Trimming left V 5 bases short and J 8 bases short, with 16 bases between. This CDR3 region has 14 residues. Germline values: CDR1 SGHTA, CDR2 FQGTGA. As DNA, the CDR3 is TGTGCCAGCAGCCCTGACTCCCGGCCGGATGAGCAGTTCTTC. Protein: CASSPDSRPDEQFF.

V gene TRBV2 combines with J gene TRBJ2-1, with 13 bases lining up with TRBD2. CDR1 and CDR2 (germline): SNHLY, FYNNEI. The CDR3 runs 15 residues. V dropped 2 bases and J dropped 7; count of bases not matched to a gene: 2. CDR3 in amino acids: CASSEWTSGGNEQFF. The CDR3 DNA reads as TGTGCCAGCAGTGAATGGACTAGCGGGGGTAATGAGCAGTTCTTC.

V usage is TRBV5-1 and J usage is TRBJ2-1; D is uncertain. Germline CDR1 reads SGHRS; CDR2 reads YFSETQ. This CDR3 is 13 amino acids long. V was pared by 8 bases and J by 2 bases, with 11 bases between. The CDR3 nucleotides read TGCGCCAGTGGGTCAACGGCCTACAATGAGCAGTTCTTC. Protein sequence: CASGSTAYNEQFF.

This chain joins TRBV27 and TRBJ2-3, with 8 bases matching TRBD2. CDR1 and CDR2 (germline): MNHEY, SMNVEV (reference sequence). V lost 5 bases, J lost 4 bases, and 5 bases stayed unmatched. The CDR3 loop spans 14 amino acids. The CDR3: CASSPGLAADTQYF. The CDR3 nucleotides are TGTGCCAGCAGTCCAGGACTAGCTGCAGATACGCAGTATTTT.

This clone has just one count. The chain carries TRBV18 and TRBJ2-3; weak D call: TRBD1 (5 bases). Germline values: CDR1 KGHSH, CDR2 LQKENI. The CDR3 runs 14 residues. Between the trimmed V and J ends, which lost 2 bases and 3 bases, there was a span of 9 bases. CDR3 loop: CASSPGALTDTQYF. In nucleotides, the CDR3 is TGTGCCAGCTCACCAGGGGCGTTAACAGATACGCAGTATTTT.

This clone has just a few counts. V gene TRBV7-9 combines with J gene TRBJ1-2; maybe TRBD1 (5 bases). The germline V gene has CDR1 SEHNR and CDR2 FQNEAQ (reference sequence). The CDR3 contains 12 residues. Trimming cost V 6 bases and J 5 bases, with 10 bases left between them. CDR3 coding DNA: TGTGCCAGCAGGTCCGGGACGTATGGCTACACCTTC. Amino acids: CASRSGTYGYTF.